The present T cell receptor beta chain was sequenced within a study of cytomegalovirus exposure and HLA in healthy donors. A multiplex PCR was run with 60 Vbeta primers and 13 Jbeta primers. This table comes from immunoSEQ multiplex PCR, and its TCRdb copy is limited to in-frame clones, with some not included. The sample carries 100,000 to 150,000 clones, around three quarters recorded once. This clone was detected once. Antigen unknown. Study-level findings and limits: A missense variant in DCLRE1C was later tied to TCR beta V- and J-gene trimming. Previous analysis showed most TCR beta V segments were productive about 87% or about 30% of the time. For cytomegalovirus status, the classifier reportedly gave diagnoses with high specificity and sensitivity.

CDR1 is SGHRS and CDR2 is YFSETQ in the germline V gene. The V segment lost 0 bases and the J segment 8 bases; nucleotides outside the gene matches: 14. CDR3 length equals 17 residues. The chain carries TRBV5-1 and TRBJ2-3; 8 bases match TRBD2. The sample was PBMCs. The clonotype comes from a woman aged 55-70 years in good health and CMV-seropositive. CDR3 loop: CASSLGGLGVSAGTQYF. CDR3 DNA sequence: TGCGCCAGCAGCTTGGGGGGACTAGGGGTCTCGGCTGGTACGCAGTATTTT.